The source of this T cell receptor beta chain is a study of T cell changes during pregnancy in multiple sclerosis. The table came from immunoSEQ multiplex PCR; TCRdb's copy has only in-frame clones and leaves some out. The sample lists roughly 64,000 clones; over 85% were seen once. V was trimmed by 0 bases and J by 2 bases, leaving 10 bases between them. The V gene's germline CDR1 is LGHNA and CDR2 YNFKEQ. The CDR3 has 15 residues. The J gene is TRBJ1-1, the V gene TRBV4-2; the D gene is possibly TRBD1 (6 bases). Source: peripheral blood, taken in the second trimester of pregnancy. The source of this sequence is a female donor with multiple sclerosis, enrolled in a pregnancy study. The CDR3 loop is CASSQDRDINTEAFF. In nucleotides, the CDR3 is TGTGCCAGCAGCCAAGATAGGGACATCAACACTGAAGCTTTCTTT.